Below, one T cell receptor beta chain is given with its context. It lacks a known antigen. Nothing much larger sits one base from this clone, and base qualities are not available. Trimming removed 3 bases from V and 4 bases from J; the gene matches leave 5 bases unexplained. The CDR3, cysteine through phenylalanine, is 16 amino acids long. Only the CDR3 region is kept as DNA, spanning 48 bases read in frame from base 1. According to the germline V gene, CDR1 reads MNHEY and CDR2 reads SVGAGI. The data derive from a study of blood T cell repertoires in COVID-19 (dated by TCRdb to between 2020 and 2021). Context from the whole study: Samples covering the acute and convalescent phases of COVID-19 were provided by collaborators in the United States, Italy and Spain. The prospective study material was composed of cDNA or gDNA derived from T cells, B-cell-depleted T cells, or PBMCs. Subjects who had been exposed to COVID-19, were actively infected with it, or had recovered from it provided the deeply sampled blood TCRbeta repertoires that made up the dataset. The repertoires were released in a freely available public database meant as a resource for research on the immune response to SARS-CoV-2. Samples came from the ongoing ImmuneRACE study (first 160 participants) plus 1,254 subjects from 6 global collaborators. A de-identified subject ID, COVID-19 status, age in years and sex were almost always included in the sample metadata. HLA class I and class II types, where available, came from metadata supplied by the sample provider rather than from assay-based typing.

Enrolling through a virtual design, the prospective study's participants ranged in age from roughly 18 to 90 years and lived across some 22 United States geographic areas. To assign participants to cohorts, the prospective study relied on clinical history that participants themselves reported in a screening survey and a study questionnaire. In the prospective study, whole blood, serum and a nasopharyngeal or oropharyngeal swab were collected from each participant by mobile phlebotomists. Over a roughly 2-month period, participants in the prospective study had the option of providing additional blood draws and questionnaires. Prospective study blood samples were shipped either frozen or at room temperature before DNA extraction. General study outcomes and caveats: The amount of clinical and demographic metadata varied by source and participant and was provided uncurated.

TCRbeta CDR3 regions were amplified from genomic DNA using the immunoSEQ Assay, a bias-controlled multiplex PCR. As for how the authors treated the data: The number of nucleated cells in each sample was estimated by amplification of reference gene primers within the assay. Sequence reads were collapsed and filtered to measure the absolute abundance of every unique TCRbeta CDR3 rearrangement. For each sample, productive Simpson clonality was calculated by taking the square root of Simpson's diversity index across productive rearrangements. In TCRdb, the immuneACCESS table is reduced to in-frame sequences with V and J assigned. These tables do not hold every clone; where another copy was compared, an unresolved V gene accounts for under half, and the others remain unexplained. The V and J calls and clone size are taken from that table; D and trimming were inferred from the DNA. Recorded for this sample are 300,000 to 500,000 clones; approximately 86% of them occurred a single time. 2% to 2.5% of the sample is held by the ten biggest clonotypes.

The sequencing sample was made of PBMCs or T cells enriched from blood (not recorded which). The TCR comes from a woman in her forties with acute COVID-19. This sequence uses TRBV6-5 and TRBJ2-1, and TRBD2 matches 11 of the central bases. The bases read TGTGCCAGCAGTTATAGGGCTAGCGGGGGGTACAATGAGCAGTTCTTC. The encoded protein is CASSYRASGGYNEQFF.